This entry lists 22 T cell receptor beta chains sequenced from one sample in a study of identical twins (TCRdb year 2016). The method behind the library was 5' RACE. The run used an Illumina HiSeq 2000. TCRdb trimmed the raw reads at Q25, called clones with MiXCR and kept productive beta chains. All rows with the same CDR3 protein become a single entry with the most common DNA and genes. For this sample there are about 450,000 distinct CDR3 sequences; around a sixth appear just once. The ten largest clones take up around 10% of the sample. The material sequenced was naive T cells sorted from blood. The sample's cell subset or site label is to be understood as: cells isolated with a human naive T-cell isolation kit. Receptors originate from a man between 50 and 59 years old in good health.

There are many counts of this clonotype. J is TRBJ2-1 and V is TRBV6-5, with 10 bases fitting TRBD2. V dropped 0 bases and J dropped 6; count of bases not matched to a gene: 5. The CDR3 length is 16 residues. In germline, CDR1 is MNHEY, CDR2 SVGAGI. CDR3 nucleotide sequence: TGTGCCAGCAGTTACTCTGGACTAGCGGAGATCAATGAGCAGTTCTTC. As protein: CASSYSGLAEINEQFF.

This clonotype was seen ten or more times. The chain has TRBV20-1 and TRBJ2-3, with TRBD2 matching over 8 bases. V was pared by 6 bases and J by 2 bases, with 13 bases of the junction left unmatched. Looked up from germline, CDR1 is DFQATT and CDR2 is SNEGSKA (reference sequence). The CDR3 loop spans 16 amino acids. CDR3 in amino acids: CSAARFGGRTTDTQYF. CDR3 nucleotides: TGCAGTGCGGCCAGATTCGGCGGGAGGACCACAGATACGCAGTATTTT.

Many counts were recorded for this clonotype. The gene calls are TRBV24-1 and TRBJ2-1, with TRBD2 matching 15 bases. Trimming took 4 bases from V and 6 from J; bases not matched to a gene: 9. CDR1 is KGHDR, CDR2 SFDVKD, per germline. This CDR3 comprises 18 residues. The DNA of the CDR3 is TGTGCCACCAGTGACACACTCGGGACTAGCGGGAGGTTCAATGAGCAGTTCTTC. It is translated as CATSDTLGTSGRFNEQFF.

This clonotype was recorded at least ten times. The chain recombines TRBV5-1 with TRBJ2-1; a possible D gene is TRBD1 (6 bases). The length of the CDR3 is 20 residues. The germline V gene has CDR1 SGHRS and CDR2 YFSETQ. The V and J ends lost 2 bases and 2 bases respectively, with 26 bases between them. In DNA form, the CDR3 reads TGCGCCAGCAGCTTTCAACGACAGGAAACGCCTTTAAGGGCCTACAATGAGCAGTTCTTC. Its protein product is CASSFQRQETPLRAYNEQFF. The full variable domain, completed using reference TRBV5-1 and TRBJ2-1, is KAGVTQTPRYLIKTRGQQVTLSCSPISGHRSVSWYQQTPGQGLQFLFEYFSETQRNKGNFPGRFSGRQFSNSRSEMNVSTLELGDSALYLCASSFQRQETPLRAYNEQFFGPGTRLTVL.

The chain carries TRBV6-2 or TRBV6-3 and TRBJ1-5; 8 bases are a match to TRBD1. The J segment lost 4 bases and the V segment lost 6 bases, leaving 11 bases of the junction unmatched. Looked up from germline, CDR1 is MNHEY and CDR2 is SVGEGT. The CDR3 covers 16 residues. The CDR3 loop reads CASRRDRGIGNQPQHF. CDR3 DNA: TGTGCCAGCAGAAGAGACAGGGGAATCGGAAATCAGCCCCAGCATTTT.

This clonotype was recorded many times. V and J are TRBV20-1 and TRBJ2-1; the D gene is possibly TRBD2 (6 bases). The V end lost 2 bases, the J end lost 5 bases, and 13 bases lay between the germline ends. Germline values: CDR1 DFQATT, CDR2 SNEGSKA (reference sequence). This CDR3 comprises 14 residues. CDR3 amino acids: CSARLGGLDNEQFF. The CDR3 DNA is TGCAGTGCTAGACTGGGGGGTTTGGACAATGAGCAGTTCTTC.

The J gene is TRBJ1-1, the V gene TRBV20-1, with D uncertain. V was pared by 0 bases and J by 0 bases, with 17 bases between. The CDR3 is 17 residues long. Germline assignment: CDR1 DFQATT and CDR2 SNEGSKA (reference sequence). For the CDR3, the DNA is TGCAGTGCTAGAGACCTTTGGGCCCCACCCTTGAACACTGAAGCTTTCTTT. It is translated as CSARDLWAPPLNTEAFF.

There are a few counts of this clonotype. The rearrangement links TRBV12-3 or TRBV12-4 to TRBJ2-7, with TRBD1 matching over 10 bases. The length of the CDR3 is 16 residues. With 1 base clipped from V and 2 bases from J, the junction kept 5 bases outside the gene matches. CDR3 loop: CASSLGPGQGPYEQYF. In DNA form, the CDR3 reads TGTGCCAGCAGTTTAGGTCCGGGACAGGGGCCCTACGAGCAGTACTTC.

This clonotype showed up many times. One end of the junction is discordant with germline, which a read error may explain. The rearrangement uses TRBV20-1 and TRBJ2-5; D remains unclear. Germline values: CDR1 DFQATT, CDR2 SNEGSKA (reference sequence). The CDR3 consists of 13 residues. CDR3 region: CSAARLNQETQYF. The CDR3 nucleotides are TGCAGTGCTGCTCGCTTAAACCAGGAGACCCAGTACTTC.

The chain carries TRBV6-6 and TRBJ2-5, with D possibly matching TRBD2 (6 bases). The V end lost 6 bases, the J end lost 5 bases, and 10 bases lay between the germline ends. Germline lookup yields CDR1 MNHNY and CDR2 SVGAGI (reference sequence). This CDR3 has 12 amino acids. This CDR3 reads CASRGGAETQYF. The CDR3 DNA reads as TGTGCCAGCAGAGGAGGGGCGGAGACCCAGTACTTC.

This clonotype was seen a handful of times. CDR3 coding DNA: TGTGCCAGCAGTGTAGGACCAGGGGGAGGAGGTAATTCACCCCTCCACTTT. This codes for CASSVGPGGGGNSPLHF. The chain links TRBV28 to TRBJ1-6; 7 bases agree with TRBD1. Trimming removed 5 bases from V and 6 bases from J; junction bases left unmatched: 13. CDR3 length equals 17 residues. CDR1 and CDR2 from the germline V gene are MDHEN and SYDVKM.

This clonotype was picked up many times. The chain combines TRBV7-2 with TRBJ2-7; a possible D gene is TRBD1 (5 bases). CDR1 SGHTA and CDR2 FQGNSA come from the germline V gene. CDR3 length equals 14 residues. With 1 base removed from V and 1 base from J, the gap between germline ends came to 8 bases. The chain's CDR3 is CASSLGQLSYEQYF. Here the CDR3 DNA reads TGTGCCAGCAGCTTAGGACAGCTTTCCTACGAGCAGTACTTC. Full variable domain (outside the CDR3, taken from reference TRBV7-2 and TRBJ2-7): GAGVSQSPSNKVTEKGKDVELRCDPISGHTALYWYRQSLGQGLEFLIYFQGNSAPDKSGLPSDRFSAERTGGSVSTLTIQRTQQEDSAVYLCASSLGQLSYEQYFGPGTRLTVT.

The genes are TRBV24-1 and TRBJ2-2; 14 nucleotides line up with TRBD2. V was clipped by 4 bases and J by 6 bases; unmatched bases: 6. Germline V CDR1 and CDR2: KGHDR, SFDVKD. This CDR3 has 17 residues. The CDR3 loop is CATSDRRTSGRSGELFF. CDR3 sequence (DNA): TGTGCCACCAGTGACCGACGGACTAGCGGGAGGTCCGGGGAGCTGTTTTTT.

The chain combines TRBV6-2 or TRBV6-3 with TRBJ1-6; D unclear. V was trimmed by 5 bases and J by 9 bases, leaving 14 bases between them. CDR1 is MNHEY and CDR2 is SVGEGT in the germline V gene. This CDR3 spans 14 amino acids. The CDR3 sequence: CASSNNQRGSPLHF. CDR3 in DNA: TGTGCCAGCAGTAATAATCAGCGGGGTTCACCCCTCCACTTT.

This clonotype appeared many times. The chain uses TRBV6-2 or TRBV6-3 and TRBJ2-1; 12 nucleotides line up with TRBD2. Per germline, CDR1 MNHEY and CDR2 SVGEGT. Losses at the gene ends were 5 bases for V and 1 base for J; bases not matched to a gene: 3. The CDR3 has 16 amino acids. The CDR3 nucleotides read TGTGCCAGCAGTCTAGCGGGGGGGGGTTCCTACAATGAGCAGTTCTTC. Translated, it gives CASSLAGGGSYNEQFF.

The gene calls are TRBV20-1 and TRBJ1-5, with D possibly being TRBD1 (5 bases). V lost 3 bases to trimming and J lost 3 bases, with 12 bases between them. CDR1 is DFQATT and CDR2 is SNEGSKA in the germline V gene (reference sequence). The CDR3 extends over 14 amino acids. The CDR3: CSASLGTSNQPQHF. CDR3 nucleotide sequence: TGCAGTGCTAGCTTAGGGACCTCCAATCAGCCCCAGCATTTT.

This clonotype was seen repeatedly, ten times or more. The chain carries TRBV5-1 and TRBJ2-2; weak D call: TRBD2 (6 bases). Deletions cut 5 bases from V and 4 bases from J, with 12 bases between. The germline CDR1 and CDR2 sequences are SGHRS and YFSETQ. This CDR3 contains 14 residues. The CDR3 sequence: CASSPAGGTGELFF. CDR3 DNA sequence: TGCGCCAGCAGTCCTGCCGGGGGCACCGGGGAGCTGTTTTTT. The full variable domain, its missing parts supplied by reference TRBV5-1 and TRBJ2-2, is KAGVTQTPRYLIKTRGQQVTLSCSPISGHRSVSWYQQTPGQGLQFLFEYFSETQRNKGNFPGRFSGRQFSNSRSEMNVSTLELGDSALYLCASSPAGGTGELFFGEGSRLTVL.

The chain links TRBV7-3 to TRBJ2-2; no clear D. Between the trimmed V and J ends, which lost 5 bases and 8 bases, there was a span of 12 bases. This CDR3 is 13 amino acids long. The germline V gene encodes CDR1 SGHTA and CDR2 FQGTGA. The CDR3 protein is CASSRGVTGELFF. CDR3 coding DNA: TGTGCCAGCAGCCGTGGGGTGACGGGGGAGCTGTTTTTT.

This clonotype has just a few counts. The rearrangement links TRBV5-1 to TRBJ1-6; weak D call: TRBD1 (5 bases). CDR1 and CDR2 from the germline V gene are SGHRS and YFSETQ. Trimming took off 0 bases at V and 8 bases at J, with 9 bases between the two ends. The CDR3 has 14 residues. The DNA for the CDR3 is TGCGCCAGCAGCTTGGACATAGGGGATTCACCCCTCCACTTT. It translates to CASSLDIGDSPLHF.

This clonotype was observed a few times. The rearrangement links TRBV5-1 to TRBJ2-2; 7 bases agree with TRBD1. The ends lost 4 bases at V and 1 base at J; junction bases unmatched: 4. The germline V gene encodes CDR1 SGHRS and CDR2 YFSETQ. The CDR3 has 15 residues. The CDR3 region has the DNA TGCGCCAGCAGCCGAGACAGGGTGAACACCGGGGAGCTGTTTTTT. It codes for CASSRDRVNTGELFF. Full variable domain (rest looked up from reference TRBV5-1 and TRBJ2-2): KAGVTQTPRYLIKTRGQQVTLSCSPISGHRSVSWYQQTPGQGLQFLFEYFSETQRNKGNFPGRFSGRQFSNSRSEMNVSTLELGDSALYLCASSRDRVNTGELFFGEGSRLTVL.

This clonotype was seen only a few times. This sequence joins TRBV7-3 and TRBJ2-2; D is unclear. Germline V gene lookup returns CDR1 SGHTA and CDR2 FQGTGA. The CDR3 has 14 amino acids. Between the trimmed V and J ends, which lost 0 bases and 8 bases, there was a span of 10 bases. CDR3 region: CASSLTPQPGELFF. CDR3 DNA: TGTGCCAGCAGCTTAACACCTCAGCCGGGGGAGCTGTTTTTT.

The gene calls are TRBV4-3 and TRBJ2-2; 7 bases line up with TRBD1. The V gene's germline CDR1 is LGHNA and CDR2 YSLEER. CDR3 length equals 16 residues. V shed 3 bases and J 2 bases; nucleotides not matched to a gene: 6. The DNA of the CDR3 is TGCGCCAGCAGCCACAAACAGGGGATCAACACCGGGGAGCTGTTTTTT. It translates to CASSHKQGINTGELFF.